This T cell receptor (beta chain) was profiled in a study of blood T cells in healthy people across ages. Study results and limitations: More naive CD4+ cells and higher diversity were found in long-lived than in aged donors.

Details on this clonotype: Its antigen remains unknown.

Using a J-beta primer mix together with a sample-barcoded 5' primer, a second PCR was run for about 7 to 12 cycles. TCRdb redid the calling of the 5' RACE reads with MiXCR, one entry per CDR3 protein. The data show approximately 1,700,000 distinct CDR3 sequences, about two fifths seen once. The CDR3 totals 14 residues. Germline assignment: CDR1 LNHNV and CDR2 YYDKDF (reference sequence). The ends lost 3 bases at V and 4 bases at J; junction bases unmatched: 3. The sequence derives from a human donor in good health. The sample consisted of blood. This chain uses TRBV15 with TRBJ1-5; 7 positions match TRBD1. Here the CDR3 DNA reads TGTGCCACCAGCAGGACAGGGCTAAATCAGCCCCAGCATTTT. It encodes CATSRTGLNQPQHF.